The rows below give T cell receptor beta chains drawn from one sample of a study of cytomegalovirus exposure and HLA in healthy donors. Produced via immunoSEQ multiplex PCR; TCRdb's table is partial and in-frame only. The sample lists about 170,000 clones, about 85% seen once, with 1% in the top ten. Sequenced: PBMCs. These receptors came from a boy aged 2 to 10 in good health and CMV-seronegative. CDR3s include the opening cysteine and the closing phenylalanine or tryptophan. The order of the fields is V gene, J gene, clone size, CDR3 length, D gene, CDR3 protein, CDR3 DNA. D genes are given only for firm matches. Clone size is shown for a subset of rows, as once, few, many or a class of expanded clone.

V: TRBV7-2
J: TRBJ2-1
size: .
length: 15
D: .
CDR3: CASSIGLTRDNEQFF
DNA: TGTGCCAGCAGCATAGGACTGACGCGGGACAATGAGCAGTTCTTC

V: TRBV11-2
J: TRBJ2-7
size: .
length: 16
D: .
CDR3: CASSLGSRGTSYEQYF
DNA: TGTGCCAGCAGCTTAGGTTCCCGCGGGACCTCCTACGAGCAGTACTTC

V: TRBV5-1
J: TRBJ2-1
size: .
length: 16
D: TRBD1
CDR3: CASSESRTGVNNEQFF
DNA: TGCGCCAGCAGCGAGAGTAGGACAGGGGTTAACAATGAGCAGTTCTTC

V: TRBV6-5
J: TRBJ1-2
size: .
length: 15
D: .
CDR3: CASSYSSLLDYGYTF
DNA: TGTGCCAGCAGTTACTCGAGTTTGTTGGACTATGGCTACACCTTC

V: TRBV6-5
J: TRBJ2-1
size: .
length: 15
D: .
CDR3: CASSYARLIVDEQFF
DNA: TGTGCCAGCAGTTACGCGCGATTAATCGTTGATGAGCAGTTCTTC

V: TRBV5-1
J: TRBJ2-1
size: .
length: 12
D: .
CDR3: CASSLGLIEQFF
DNA: TGCGCCAGCAGCTTGGGACTTATTGAGCAGTTCTTC

V: TRBV7-9
J: TRBJ1-2
size: .
length: 16
D: TRBD1
CDR3: CASSLAGGGRGHGYTF
DNA: TGTGCCAGCAGCTTAGCGGGTGGGGGCAGGGGGCACGGCTACACCTTC

V: TRBV28
J: TRBJ1-1
size: .
length: 12
D: .
CDR3: CASSEVNTEAFF
DNA: TGTGCCAGCAGTGAGGTGAACACTGAAGCTTTCTTT

V: TRBV2
J: TRBJ2-1
size: once
length: 11
D: TRBD1
CDR3: CASIRGFEQFF
DNA: TGTGCCAGCATCAGGGGGTTTGAGCAGTTCTTC

V: TRBV28
J: TRBJ2-1
size: .
length: 15
D: TRBD2
CDR3: CASSLGLAVYNEQFF
DNA: TGTGCCAGCAGTTTGGGACTAGCGGTATACAATGAGCAGTTCTTC

V: TRBV27
J: TRBJ1-4
size: .
length: 14
D: TRBD1
CDR3: CASSPGTGLGKLFF
DNA: TGTGCCAGCAGTCCGGGGACAGGGCTAGGAAAACTGTTTTTT

V: TRBV6-5
J: TRBJ1-3
size: .
length: 13
D: .
CDR3: CASIGQSGNTIYF
DNA: TGTGCCAGCATAGGACAGTCTGGAAACACCATATATTTT

V: TRBV7-4
J: TRBJ1-1
size: .
length: 20
D: TRBD1
CDR3: CASSSTGTGGSPLLGTEAFF
DNA: TGTGCCAGCAGCTCCACCGGGACAGGGGGCTCACCCCTTTTGGGCACTGAAGCTTTCTTT

V: TRBV9
J: TRBJ1-2
size: .
length: 15
D: TRBD1
CDR3: CASSVTVGTGYGYTF
DNA: TGTGCCAGCAGCGTAACTGTGGGGACAGGGTATGGCTACACCTTC

V: TRBV7-6
J: TRBJ2-2
size: .
length: 18
D: TRBD2
CDR3: CASSKPGLAGGNTGGLFF
DNA: TGTGCCAGCAGCAAACCGGGACTAGCGGGGGGAAACACCGGGGGGCTGTTTTTT

V: TRBV6-5
J: TRBJ2-6
size: once
length: 15
D: .
CDR3: CASSYSGSGANVLTF
DNA: TGTGCCAGCAGTTACTCCGGGTCTGGGGCCAACGTCCTGACTTTC

V: TRBV6-1
J: TRBJ2-4
size: .
length: 15
D: TRBD1
CDR3: CASSGQGLAKNIQYF
DNA: TGTGCCAGCAGTGGACAGGGGCTAGCCAAAAACATTCAGTACTTC

V: TRBV5-1
J: TRBJ2-7
size: .
length: 15
D: .
CDR3: CASSVAGTRSYEQYF
DNA: TGCGCCAGCAGTGTCGCCGGGACACGTTCCTACGAGCAGTACTTC

V: TRBV2
J: TRBJ2-1
size: .
length: 17
D: TRBD2
CDR3: CASSESWGGATPLEQFF
DNA: TGTGCCAGCAGTGAAAGCTGGGGGGGTGCTACCCCGCTAGAGCAGTTCTTC

V: TRBV7-9
J: TRBJ2-4
size: .
length: 18
D: .
CDR3: CASSLGLIGTRAKNIQYF
DNA: TGTGCCAGCAGCTTAGGGTTAATTGGGACAAGGGCCAAAAACATTCAGTACTTC

V: TRBV27
J: TRBJ1-5
size: once
length: 13
D: .
CDR3: CASSLQGRQPQHF
DNA: TGTGCCAGCAGTTTACAGGGTAGACAGCCCCAGCATTTT

V: TRBV7-2
J: TRBJ2-3
size: .
length: 14
D: .
CDR3: CASSLVRGGDTQYF
DNA: TGTGCCAGCAGCTTAGTGCGGGGAGGAGATACGCAGTATTTT

V: TRBV6-5
J: TRBJ1-6
size: .
length: 14
D: TRBD1
CDR3: CASSYDRGASPLHF
DNA: TGTGCCAGCAGTTACGACAGGGGGGCATCACCCCTCCACTTT

V: TRBV19
J: TRBJ2-1
size: .
length: 11
D: .
CDR3: CASSTYGEQFF
DNA: TGTGCCAGTAGTACCTATGGTGAGCAGTTCTTC

V: TRBV18
J: TRBJ1-5
size: .
length: 19
D: .
CDR3: CASSPRQFRQFVPNQPQHF
DNA: TGTGCCAGCTCACCTCGCCAGTTCCGCCAGTTCGTTCCCAATCAGCCCCAGCATTTT

V: TRBV7-9
J: TRBJ2-3
size: .
length: 17
D: TRBD1
CDR3: CASSPGQGPRSTDTQYF
DNA: TGTGCCAGCAGCCCAGGACAGGGGCCGAGGAGTACAGATACGCAGTATTTT

V: TRBV7-9
J: TRBJ1-1
size: .
length: 11
D: .
CDR3: CSSNRGSEAFF
DNA: TGTTCCAGCAATCGGGGATCTGAAGCTTTCTTT

V: TRBV5-1
J: TRBJ1-6
size: .
length: 15
D: TRBD1
CDR3: CASSLEGTGPSPLHF
DNA: TGCGCCAGCAGCTTGGAAGGGACAGGGCCTTCACCCCTCCACTTT

V: TRBV2
J: TRBJ2-2
size: .
length: 14
D: TRBD1
CDR3: CASMRQGIAGELFF
DNA: TGTGCCAGCATGAGACAGGGTATCGCCGGGGAGCTGTTTTTT

V: TRBV19
J: TRBJ2-7
size: .
length: 15
D: .
CDR3: CASSIASARVYEQYF
DNA: TGTGCCAGTAGTATAGCTTCGGCCAGGGTATACGAGCAGTACTTC

V: TRBV4-2
J: TRBJ2-1
size: .
length: 15
D: TRBD1
CDR3: CASSQEGQGEDEQFF
DNA: TGTGCCAGCAGCCAGGAAGGACAGGGGGAGGATGAGCAGTTCTTC

V: TRBV19
J: TRBJ2-7
size: .
length: 13
D: TRBD2
CDR3: CASSLGGIREQYF
DNA: TGTGCCAGTAGTCTCGGGGGGATACGGGAGCAGTACTTC

V: TRBV4-1
J: TRBJ2-3
size: .
length: 17
D: TRBD2
CDR3: CASSQLGRERWIDTQYF
DNA: TGCGCCAGCAGCCAACTCGGGCGGGAGCGGTGGATAGATACGCAGTATTTT

V: TRBV18
J: TRBJ2-5
size: .
length: 14
D: .
CDR3: CASSPTQARGTQYF
DNA: TGTGCCAGCTCACCGACCCAAGCCCGGGGGACCCAGTACTTC

V: TRBV4-1
J: TRBJ2-3
size: .
length: 16
D: TRBD2
CDR3: CASSQDSAGGGDTQYF
DNA: TGCGCCAGCAGCCAAGATTCAGCGGGAGGTGGGGATACGCAGTATTTT

V: TRBV5-4
J: TRBJ1-2
size: .
length: 14
D: .
CDR3: CASRSGLGKGGYTF
DNA: TGTGCCAGCAGGTCGGGACTTGGGAAGGGTGGCTACACCTTC

V: TRBV2
J: TRBJ1-1
size: .
length: 14
D: .
CDR3: CASNYGGMNTEAFF
DNA: TGTGCCAGCAACTACGGAGGGATGAACACTGAAGCTTTCTTT

V: TRBV5-1
J: TRBJ1-2
size: .
length: 14
D: TRBD1
CDR3: CASSWRGQGGGYTF
DNA: TGCGCCAGCAGCTGGCGTGGACAGGGAGGTGGCTACACCTTC

V: TRBV19
J: TRBJ2-3
size: .
length: 14
D: .
CDR3: CASKDNGGADTQYF
DNA: TGTGCCAGTAAAGATAATGGGGGCGCCGATACGCAGTATTTT

V: TRBV28
J: TRBJ2-3
size: .
length: 15
D: .
CDR3: CASSLITMGTDTQYF
DNA: TGTGCCAGCAGTTTGATTACTATGGGCACAGATACGCAGTATTTT

V: TRBV28
J: TRBJ2-6
size: .
length: 16
D: .
CDR3: CASRKKGGPGANVLTF
DNA: TGTGCCAGCAGGAAAAAAGGGGGTCCTGGGGCCAACGTCCTGACTTTC

V: TRBV6-5
J: TRBJ2-3
size: .
length: 14
D: .
CDR3: CASTKTGSTDTQYF
DNA: TGTGCCAGCACCAAAACAGGGAGCACAGATACGCAGTATTTT

V: TRBV28
J: TRBJ2-5
size: .
length: 16
D: TRBD2
CDR3: CASSSPSGRREETQYF
DNA: TGTGCCAGCAGCTCCCCTAGCGGGAGACGGGAAGAGACCCAGTACTTC

V: TRBV9
J: TRBJ2-7
size: .
length: 13
D: TRBD1
CDR3: CASSVGQGHEQYF
DNA: TGTGCCAGCAGCGTAGGACAGGGACACGAGCAGTACTTC

V: TRBV4-1
J: TRBJ2-3
size: .
length: 16
D: .
CDR3: CASSPLSGTSSDTQYF
DNA: TGCGCCAGCAGCCCCTTATCGGGTACTAGTTCAGATACGCAGTATTTT

V: TRBV9
J: TRBJ2-3
size: once
length: 15
D: .
CDR3: CASSVVGGPTDTQYF
DNA: TGTGCCAGCAGCGTAGTCGGGGGACCCACAGATACGCAGTATTTT